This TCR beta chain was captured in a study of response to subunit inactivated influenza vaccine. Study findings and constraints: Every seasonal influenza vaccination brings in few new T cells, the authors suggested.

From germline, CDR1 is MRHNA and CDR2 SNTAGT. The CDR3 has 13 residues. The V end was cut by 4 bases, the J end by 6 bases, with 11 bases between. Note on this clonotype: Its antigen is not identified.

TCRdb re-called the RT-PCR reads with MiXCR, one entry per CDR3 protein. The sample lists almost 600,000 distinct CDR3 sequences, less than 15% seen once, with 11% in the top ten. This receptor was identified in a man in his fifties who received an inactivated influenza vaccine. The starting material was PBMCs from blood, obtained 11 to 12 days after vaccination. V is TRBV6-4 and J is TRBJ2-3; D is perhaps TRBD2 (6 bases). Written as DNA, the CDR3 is TGTGCCAGCAGTGCTTCAGGGAGGGATACGCAGTATTTT. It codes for CASSASGRDTQYF.